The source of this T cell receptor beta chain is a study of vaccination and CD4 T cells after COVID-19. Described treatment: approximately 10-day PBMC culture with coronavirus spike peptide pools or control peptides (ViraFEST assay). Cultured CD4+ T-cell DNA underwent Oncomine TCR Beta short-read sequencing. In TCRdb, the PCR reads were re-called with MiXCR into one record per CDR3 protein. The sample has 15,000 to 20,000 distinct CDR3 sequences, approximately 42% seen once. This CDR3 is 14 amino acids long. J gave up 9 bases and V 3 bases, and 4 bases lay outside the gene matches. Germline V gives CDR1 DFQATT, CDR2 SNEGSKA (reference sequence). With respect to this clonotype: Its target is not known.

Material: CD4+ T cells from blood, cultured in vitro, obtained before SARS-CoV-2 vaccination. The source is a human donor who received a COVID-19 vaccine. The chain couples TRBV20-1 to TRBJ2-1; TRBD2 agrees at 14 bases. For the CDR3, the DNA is TGCAGTGCTAGGGGACTAGCGGGGGACGGTGAGCAGTTCTTC. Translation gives CSARGLAGDGEQFF.